Given below is one T cell receptor beta chain in context. It was with random hexamers that roughly 0.5 to 1 ug RNA was reverse transcribed. TCRdb reprocessed the immunoSEQ multiplex PCR reads with MiXCR, giving one entry per CDR3 protein. The sample records 140,000 or so distinct CDR3 sequences, approximately 94% being singletons. This CDR3 is built from 12 residues. Trimming left V 0 bases short and J 11 bases short, with 11 bases between. Germline V gene sequence: CDR1 DFQATT, CDR2 SNEGSKA (reference sequence). This entry comes from a study of CD8 T cells in Susac syndrome. From blood CD8+ and CD4+ T cells, TCR beta sequences were generated.

The sequenced sample consisted of CD4+ T cells from PBMCs. The sequence came from a human donor with Susac syndrome. The rearrangement uses TRBV20-1 and TRBJ1-5; D not resolved. CDR3 nucleotide sequence: TGCAGTGCTAGAGACCATGCGCAGGCCCAGCATTTT. This gives the protein CSARDHAQAQHF.